Below, one TCR beta chain is given with its context. The data stem from a study of blood T cell repertoires in COVID-19. Overall study: The United States, Italy and Spain supplied acute and convalescent COVID-19 samples. T cells, B-cell-depleted T cells, or PBMCs provided the cDNA or gDNA that served as material.

Germline CDR1 KGHSH, CDR2 LQKENI. The CDR3 has 13 residues. V lost 2 bases to trimming and J lost 4 bases, with 8 bases between them. Authors' processing steps: Nucleated cell number was recorded as an estimate derived from reference gene primer amplification. Data came from immunoSEQ multiplex PCR; TCRdb stores just in-frame clones and leaves some out. V, J and clone size reflect that table, while D and trimming were determined from the DNA. The repertoire holds 95,000 to 120,000 clones, with 81% as singletons. Specimen: peripheral blood. This chain links TRBV18 with TRBJ2-5; D ambiguous. The TCR comes from a man over 45 with acute or convalescent COVID-19. The CDR3 DNA sequence: TGTGCCAGCTCACCAAACTCAGGAGAGACCCAGTACTTC. It encodes CASSPNSGETQYF.